This TCR beta chain emerged from a study of cytomegalovirus exposure and HLA in healthy donors. Comments on this clone: Antigen: not known.

The CDR3 contains 16 residues. CDR1 and CDR2 from the germline V gene are SGHDN and FVKESK. Losses at the gene ends were 6 bases for V and 7 bases for J; bases not matched to a gene: 12. Overall study results and limits: The study had only CMV serostatus as immune exposure information.

13 Jbeta primers and 60 Vbeta primers were used for the PCR. Authors' data handling: An analysis performed later counted roughly 80 million unique TCR beta chains (roughly 11 million of them shared). The data were produced by immunoSEQ multiplex PCR, yet TCRdb's version contains in-frame clones alone and is incomplete. V and J calls plus clone size are reproduced from that table; the DNA served to infer D and trimming. The table records about 190,000 clones, 73% of them present only once. Sequencing was carried out using PBMCs. The sequence was collected from a woman aged 30 to 39 in good health and CMV-seronegative. The V and J genes are TRBV14 and TRBJ2-1, with 10 bases fitting TRBD2. The CDR3 coding sequence is TGTGCCAGCAGTCCCTGGAAGCGGGGGGGCGGGAATGAGCAGTTCTTC. It specifies CASSPWKRGGGNEQFF.